Sequencing of this T cell receptor (beta chain) was carried out in a study of cytomegalovirus exposure and HLA in healthy donors. The study ran its PCR with 60 Vbeta and 13 Jbeta primers. Clones were read by immunoSEQ multiplex PCR, and TCRdb kept only the in-frame ones, dropping some. This sample carries more than 150,000 clones, around 80% of them seen once, and the ten largest clones take more than 1.3%. This sequence was found in a male donor in good health and CMV-seronegative. Sequencing input: PBMCs.

The CDR3 region is CASSSDRGWYGYTF. The CDR3 DNA reads as TGTGCCAGCAGCTCCGACAGGGGATGGTATGGCTACACCTTC. This rearrangement joins TRBV7-8 to TRBJ1-2; TRBD1 matches at 8 bases. Germline trimming cut 4 bases from V and 5 bases from J; bases unmatched to any gene: 6. Germline V gene data show CDR1 as SGHVS and CDR2 as FQNEAQ. The CDR3 spans 14 residues.